Shown below are 25 T cell receptor beta chains from a single sample sequenced in a study of tumor-infiltrating lymphocytes in primary liver carcinoma. The authors made TCR beta cDNA from 500 to 600 ng total RNA with a constant-region primer. Sequencing libraries for TCR beta derived from three nested multiplex PCR rounds that used slightly modified ARM-PCR. Investigators reported that the first two PCR rounds, at 10 to 11 cycles each, used TRBV1-TRBV30 forward primers with a C-beta reverse primer. TCRdb called the multiplex PCR reads again in MiXCR, with one record for every CDR3 protein. This sample yields about 300,000 distinct CDR3 sequences, of which 55% to 65% are seen a single time; approximately 9.4% belongs to the top ten. They got blood RNA out of unsorted whole blood and also pulled out germline DNA. Sequenced input: peripheral blood. All receptors come from a man aged 35 to 55 with primary liver carcinoma and hepatitis B virus infection.

As for this clonotype: This could be a read error, since a much larger clone is one nucleotide away. This rearrangement joins TRBV12-3 or TRBV12-4 to TRBJ2-5; 8 bases are a match to TRBD2. Losses at the gene ends were 5 bases for V and 3 bases for J; bases not matched to a gene: 11. The CDR3 length is 16 residues. The CDR3 protein is CASSGGLVGTEETQYF. The CDR3 DNA follows: TGTGCCAGCAGTGGGGGACTAGTGGGTACTGAAGAGACCCAGTACTTC.

This clonotype was seen only a few times. V and J are TRBV10-3 and TRBJ2-1; 10 bases match TRBD1. The CDR3 has 15 residues. The J segment lost 4 bases and the V segment lost 6 bases, leaving 6 bases of the junction unmatched. The germline CDR1 and CDR2 sequences are ENHRY and SYGVKD. DNA for the CDR3: TGTGCCATCAGAACCGGGACAGGGGCGTACAATGAGCAGTTCTTC. Its translation: CAIRTGTGAYNEQFF.

As for this clonotype: A much larger clone is a single base away; this may be a read error. The chain uses TRBV6-1 and TRBJ1-5; D not resolved. The CDR3 runs 11 residues. The germline V gene encodes CDR1 MNHNS and CDR2 SASEGT. The germline V and J ends were trimmed by 6 bases and 6 bases, with 6 bases remaining between them. CDR3 region: CASSSIQPQHF. The CDR3 region has the DNA TGTGCCAGCAGCTCAATTCAGCCCCAGCATTTT.

The V and J genes are TRBV30 and TRBJ2-1; 10 bases align to TRBD2. The J segment lost 9 bases and the V segment lost 0 bases, leaving 8 bases of the junction unmatched. In germline, CDR1 is GTSNPN, CDR2 SVGIG (reference sequence). The CDR3 spans 15 residues. CDR3 sequence: CAWSVGLAGVSEQFF. CDR3 bases: TGTGCCTGGAGTGTAGGTCTAGCGGGAGTTAGTGAGCAGTTCTTC.

The chain is built from TRBV5-5 and TRBJ1-6; TRBD1 matches 9 bases. This CDR3 contains 15 residues. Per germline, CDR1 SGHKS and CDR2 YYEKEE (reference sequence). With V trimmed by 7 bases and J by 12 bases, 14 bases remained unmatched. The CDR3, as DNA: TGTGCCAGCGGCGGGCTACCGGGACAGGGCTTACCCCTCCACTTT. Its protein is CASGGLPGQGLPLHF. Variable domain in full (rest from reference TRBV5-5 and TRBJ1-6): DAGVTQSPTHLIKTRGQQVTLRCSPISGHKSVSWYQQVLGQGPQFIFQYYEKEERGRGNFPDRFSARQFPNYSSELNVNALLLGDSALYLCASGGLPGQGLPLHFGNGTRLTVT.

In regard to this clonotype: This could be a read error, since a much larger clone is one nucleotide away. The chain combines TRBV10-2 with TRBJ2-6; D is uncertain. V gave up 2 bases and J gave up 4 bases, with 9 bases separating them. This CDR3 has 15 residues. Germline V CDR1 and CDR2: WSHSY, SAAADI. DNA of the CDR3: TGCGCCAGCAGTGAGATCCAGGAGGGGGCCAACGTCCTGACTTTC. Encoded protein: CASSEIQEGANVLTF.

As to this clonotype: Likely a read error: the CDR3 ends without its conserved phenylalanine or tryptophan. The V gene is TRBV6-2 or TRBV6-3, the J gene TRBJ1-5; 8 bases align to TRBD1. The CDR3 extends over 14 amino acids. Per the germline V gene, CDR1 is MNHEY and CDR2 is SVGEGT. V lost 7 bases and J lost 11; bases outside the gene matches: 13. CDR3 coding DNA: TGTGCCAGCAAGACCAGGGGGCGCGGGCAGTCCCAGCATTCT. Residues: CASKTRGRGQSQHS.

With respect to this clonotype: A clone one base away is much larger, so this may be a read error. The CDR3 end shows no conserved phenylalanine or tryptophan, and so a read error is likely. The chain recombines TRBV6-5 with TRBJ2-5; unclear D gene. V was clipped by 7 bases and J by 4 bases, with 7 bases between them. Germline CDR1 MNHEY, CDR2 SVGAGI. The CDR3 covers 11 residues. The chain's CDR3 is CASKIGETQYI. CDR3 bases: TGTGCCAGCAAAATAGGAGAGACCCAGTACATC.

There are a few counts of this clonotype. This chain uses TRBV28 with TRBJ1-2; 7 bases agree with TRBD1. CDR1 MDHEN and CDR2 SYDVKM come from the germline V gene. The junction had 4 bases not matched to a gene; V was cut back by 10 bases and J by 5 bases. The CDR3 extends over 11 amino acids. The CDR3 DNA is TGTGCCACCAAACAGGGGTATGGCTACACCTTC. The encoded protein is CATKQGYGYTF.

In regard to this clonotype: Without the conserved terminal phenylalanine or tryptophan, this CDR3 likely stems from a read error. The chain employs TRBV29-1 and TRBJ2-1, with 9 bases that match TRBD1. The CDR3 sequence is 15 residues long. Germline V gene lookup returns CDR1 SQVTM and CDR2 ANQGSEA. As DNA, the CDR3 is TGCAGGGCCTCGGACAGGGGATGGGACGGCGATGAGCAGTTCATC. It translates to CRASDRGWDGDEQFI.

This chain connects TRBV4-1 to TRBJ1-2, with TRBD1 identical over 10 bases. V gave up 0 bases and J gave up 5 bases; unmatched junction bases: 9. The CDR3 runs to 17 residues. Per the germline V gene, CDR1 is MGHRA and CDR2 is YSYEKL. CDR3 nucleotides: TGCGCCAGCAGCCAAGATCCACCGGGACAGGGGATTTATGGCTACACCTTC. It is translated as CASSQDPPGQGIYGYTF.

Worth noting for this clonotype: At one of its ends the junction is not consistent with the germline gene, which may arise from a read error. This chain uses TRBV5-5 with TRBJ2-5, with D uncertain. Germline lookup yields CDR1 SGHKS and CDR2 YYEKEE (reference sequence). The CDR3 sequence is 12 residues long. CDR3 in amino acids: CVSSLGTETQYF. The CDR3 bases are TGTGTCAGCAGTTTGGGTACAGAGACCCAGTACTTC.

In its sample, this clonotype was seen many times. The chain employs TRBV29-1 and TRBJ1-6; no clear D. Germline CDR1 SQVTM, CDR2 ANQGSEA. The CDR3 sequence is 14 residues long. The ends were cut back, 0 bases at V and 8 bases at J, with 11 bases in the middle. The CDR3 DNA reads as TGCAGCGTTGAAGAAAAATTGGGGTATTCACCCCTCCACTTT. Translation gives CSVEEKLGYSPLHF.

Regarding this clonotype: A read error may account for a junction end that differs from germline. The V call is TRBV19, the J call TRBJ2-5; 9 bases fit TRBD1. This CDR3 region has 15 residues. Germline CDR1 reads LNHDA; CDR2 reads SQIVND (reference sequence). CDR3 sequence: CASSAHRGPGETLYF. CDR3 sequence (DNA): TGTGCCAGTAGTGCCCACAGGGGGCCGGGAGAGACCCTGTACTTC. The whole variable domain, filled in from reference TRBV19 and TRBJ2-5, reads DGGITQSPKYLFRKEGQNVTLSCEQNLNHDAMYWYRQDPGQGLRLIYYSQIVNDFQKGDIAEGYSVSREKKESFPLTVTSAQKNPTAFYLCASSAHRGPGETLYFGPGTRLLVL.

The chain couples TRBV19 to TRBJ1-5; TRBD1 matches 8 bases. The CDR3 is made up of 16 amino acids. From germline, CDR1 is LNHDA and CDR2 SQIVND (reference sequence). With V trimmed by 4 bases and J by 1 base, 6 bases remained unmatched. CDR3 residues: CASSTQGALSNQPQHF. CDR3 nucleotides: TGTGCCAGTAGTACTCAGGGGGCCCTAAGCAATCAGCCCCAGCATTTT.

Concerning this clonotype: This may be a read error, as it is one base from a much larger clone. The rearrangement links TRBV12-3 or TRBV12-4 to TRBJ2-1; 9 bases match TRBD1. The CDR3 consists of 15 residues. V was pared by 3 bases and J by 8 bases, with 8 bases of the junction left unmatched. CDR3 DNA: TGTGCCAGCAGTTTGACGACAGGGGGTTTGGATGAGCAGTTCTTC. This codes for CASSLTTGGLDEQFF.

Comment on this clonotype: One end of the junction does not line up with germline, which may come from a read error. This sequence joins TRBV4-1 and TRBJ1-5, with D possibly matching TRBD1 (5 bases). Germline loops: CDR1 MGHRA, CDR2 YSYEKL. This CDR3 has 15 residues. The CDR3, as DNA: TGCGCCAGCAACCAAGATGGTACGGGGCAACAGCCCCAGCGTTTT. Protein product: CASNQDGTGQQPQRF.

This clonotype was seen only a few times. V usage is TRBV6-2 or TRBV6-3 and J usage is TRBJ2-3, with 7 bases that match TRBD1. Germline values: CDR1 MNHEY, CDR2 SVGEGT. The V gene end was trimmed by 5 bases and the J gene end by 2 bases; junction bases not matched to a gene: 10. This CDR3 contains 16 residues. CDR3 in DNA: TGTGCCAGCAGTCTGACAGGGCCCGATCACACAGATACGCAGTATTTT. It is translated as CASSLTGPDHTDTQYF.

The chain carries TRBV30 and TRBJ1-4; 9 positions match TRBD1. J gave up 8 bases and V 7 bases, and 11 bases lay outside the gene matches. The CDR3 consists of 14 residues. Germline V gene lookup returns CDR1 GTSNPN and CDR2 SVGIG (reference sequence). CDR3 loop: CAFRPGTGLEKLFF. CDR3 bases: TGTGCCTTCAGGCCCGGGACAGGGTTAGAAAAACTGTTTTTT.

Concerning this clonotype: One end of the junction is discordant with germline, which a read error may explain. The chain recombines TRBV6-5 with TRBJ1-1; D might be TRBD1 (6 bases). There are 15 residues in the CDR3. The germline V gene has CDR1 MNHEY and CDR2 SVGAGI. The CDR3 region has the DNA TGTGCCAGCAGACCTTTTACAGGGCCTAGCACTGGAGCTTTCTTT. Translation gives CASRPFTGPSTGAFF.

The V gene is TRBV11-1, the J gene TRBJ2-4, with 7 bases fitting TRBD1. CDR1 SGHAT and CDR2 FQDESV come from the germline V gene (reference sequence). The junction had 15 bases not matched to a gene; V was cut back by 5 bases and J by 5 bases. The CDR3 spans 17 residues. CDR3 DNA sequence: TGTGCCAGCAGCCCCAGTAGGACAGGTGGCCCTCAAAACATTCAGTACTTC. This translates into CASSPSRTGGPQNIQYF.

This clonotype occurred many times. The V gene is TRBV6-5, the J gene TRBJ2-3; D remains ambiguous. V dropped 6 bases and J dropped 2 bases, with 15 bases sitting between them. This CDR3 spans 15 amino acids. CDR1 and CDR2 from the germline V gene are MNHEY and SVGAGI. The DNA for the CDR3 is TGTGCCAGCAGCTACCTTACCGGCCACACAGATACGCAGTATTTT. It translates to CASSYLTGHTDTQYF.

The chain carries TRBV4-2 and TRBJ1-2; a possible D gene is TRBD1 (5 bases). The CDR3 covers 16 residues. Germline-derived CDR1 and CDR2 are LGHNA and YNFKEQ. The V end was cut by 1 base, the J end by 3 bases, with 15 bases between. CDR3 sequence: CASSQARQRGDYGYTF. DNA of the CDR3: TGTGCCAGCAGCCAAGCACGGCAGAGGGGCGACTATGGCTACACCTTC.

The table lists this clonotype with a few counts. A much larger clone lies one base from this, so it may be a read error. V gene TRBV10-3 combines with J gene TRBJ2-1; D gene unclear. The germline gives CDR1 ENHRY, CDR2 SYGVKD. V shed 4 bases and J shed 4 bases, with 8 bases lying between them. The CDR3 extends over 13 amino acids. In nucleotides, the CDR3 is TGTGCCATCAGTGCCCCCAAGTACAATGAGCAGTTCTTC. It encodes CAISAPKYNEQFF.

The chain recombines TRBV5-4 with TRBJ1-5; D remains unclear. Germline V CDR1 and CDR2: SGHNT, YYREEE (reference sequence). V dropped 0 bases and J dropped 5 bases, with 6 bases sitting between them. The CDR3 has 13 residues. As DNA, the CDR3 is TGTGCCAGCAGCTTGGGGCTGGATCAGCCCCAGCATTTT. Residues: CASSLGLDQPQHF.